The 10 T cell receptor beta chains in this list originate from one sample, sequenced in a study of T-cell reconstitution after alpha-beta-depleted transplantation in children. As it was prepared, the TCRbeta library received unique molecular identifiers. TCRdb itself ran the PCR reads through MiXCR, one entry per CDR3 protein. This sample has about 600,000 distinct CDR3 sequences; over 9.5% occur once, and the top ten carry about 4%. The input for sequencing was PBMCs from the stem cell graft donor, taken from the stem cell graft. All receptors derive from a human donor who donated a stem cell graft to a child with acute myeloid leukemia.

Only a few counts were recorded for this clonotype. The CDR3 protein is CASSQALAGGQETQYF. CDR3 nucleotides: TGCGCCAGCAGCCAAGCCCTAGCGGGAGGACAAGAGACCCAGTACTTC. The genes are TRBV4-3 and TRBJ2-5; 11 nucleotides agree with TRBD2. CDR1 and CDR2 from the germline V gene are LGHNA and YSLEER. The CDR3 runs 16 residues. V trimming: 1 base; J trimming: 2 bases; junction bases outside the gene matches: 3.

V usage is TRBV20-1 and J usage is TRBJ2-3; D gene unclear. CDR1 DFQATT and CDR2 SNEGSKA come from the germline V gene (reference sequence). The CDR3 is 12 residues long. The ends were cut back, 6 bases at V and 4 bases at J, with 11 bases in the middle. The CDR3 nucleotides are TGCAGTGCCCAACCAATAGCAGATACGCAGTATTTT. Encoded protein: CSAQPIADTQYF.

This clonotype has ten or more counts. The chain couples TRBV9 to TRBJ2-2, with 8 bases that match TRBD2. Germline V gives CDR1 SGDLS, CDR2 YYNGEE. The CDR3 sequence is 17 residues long. Trimming took 3 bases from V and 4 from J; bases not matched to a gene: 11. The CDR3 sequence is CASSATGGGSGTGELFF. The CDR3 DNA reads as TGTGCCAGCAGCGCCACGGGCGGGGGGAGCGGCACCGGGGAGCTGTTTTTT. The complete variable domain, with remaining parts taken from reference TRBV9 and TRBJ2-2, reads DSGVTQTPKHLITATGQRVTLRCSPRSGDLSVYWYQQSLDQGLQFLIQYYNGEERAKGNILERFSAQQFPDLHSELNLSSLELGDSALYFCASSATGGGSGTGELFFGEGSRLTVL.

The chain couples TRBV12-3 or TRBV12-4 to TRBJ1-5; D is unresolved. Trimming left V 3 bases short and J 1 base short, with 16 bases between. The CDR3 runs 17 residues. The CDR3 bases are TGTGCCAGCAGTTTGGAGTTACGGTCCCCGAGCAATCAGCCCCAGCATTTT. It yields the protein CASSLELRSPSNQPQHF.

The chain carries TRBV29-1 and TRBJ2-7; 9 nucleotides align to TRBD1. V lost 5 bases, J lost 4 bases, and 9 bases stayed unmatched. The CDR3 totals 14 residues. In germline, CDR1 is SQVTM, CDR2 ANQGSEA. The CDR3 coding sequence is TGCAGCGTTTCCAGGGACAGGGAGGGGTACGAGCAGTACTTC. Protein: CSVSRDREGYEQYF.

The chain employs TRBV9 and TRBJ2-2; 8 bases match TRBD2. Germline CDR1 is SGDLS and CDR2 is YYNGEE. The CDR3 loop spans 17 amino acids. Unmatched junction bases numbered 8, after V lost 0 bases and J lost 4 bases. DNA for the CDR3: TGTGCCAGCAGCGTAGTTCCTAGCGGGCCGGGCACCGGGGAGCTGTTTTTT. It encodes CASSVVPSGPGTGELFF.

Regarding this clonotype: Possible read error: a much larger clone is one base away. V usage is TRBV24-1 and J usage is TRBJ2-3; D gene uncertain. Germline values: CDR1 KGHDR, CDR2 SFDVKD. The CDR3 runs 14 residues. V lost 1 base, J lost 3 bases, and 7 bases lay in between. The chain's CDR3 is CATSDFGVTDTQYF. For the CDR3, the DNA is TGTGCCACCAGTGATTTTGGGGTTACAGATACGCAGTATTTT.

This clonotype has more than one count but fewer than ten. The chain carries TRBV5-6 and TRBJ2-7; 14 nucleotides agree with TRBD2. The CDR3 consists of 16 residues. The germline gives CDR1 SGHDT, CDR2 YYEEEE. The junction had 7 bases not matched to a gene; V was cut back by 5 bases and J by 3 bases. CDR3 in amino acids: CASRSGTSGRRYEQYF. The CDR3 DNA is TGTGCCAGCAGATCCGGGACTAGCGGGAGACGCTACGAGCAGTACTTC.

This clonotype came up a few times. The chain links TRBV20-1 to TRBJ1-5; D perhaps matches TRBD1 (6 bases). Germline V gene data show CDR1 as DFQATT and CDR2 as SNEGSKA (reference sequence). V lost 0 bases and J 0 bases, leaving 12 bases between the germline ends. CDR3 length: 16 residues. The chain's CDR3 is CSARDRGGISNQPQHF. Written as DNA, the CDR3 is TGCAGTGCTAGAGACAGGGGCGGGATTAGCAATCAGCCCCAGCATTTT.

The V and J genes are TRBV3-1 and TRBJ2-1; 9 nucleotides align to TRBD1. CDR3 size: 16 residues. The ends lost 0 bases at V and 13 bases at J; junction bases unmatched: 13. From germline, CDR1 is LGHDT and CDR2 YNNKEL (reference sequence). The chain's CDR3 is CASSQDLITGGYNQFF. Here the CDR3 DNA reads TGTGCCAGCAGCCAAGATCTGATTACAGGGGGCTATAACCAGTTCTTC.